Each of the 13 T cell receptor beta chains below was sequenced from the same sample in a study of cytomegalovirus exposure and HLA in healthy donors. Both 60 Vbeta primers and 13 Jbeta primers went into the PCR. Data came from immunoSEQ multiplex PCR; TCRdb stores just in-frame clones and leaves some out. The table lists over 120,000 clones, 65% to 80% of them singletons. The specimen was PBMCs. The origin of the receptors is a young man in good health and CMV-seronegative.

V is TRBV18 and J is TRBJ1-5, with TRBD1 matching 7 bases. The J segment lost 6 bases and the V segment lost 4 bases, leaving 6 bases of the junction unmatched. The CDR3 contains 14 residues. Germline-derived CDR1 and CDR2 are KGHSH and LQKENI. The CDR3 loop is CASSQGQRIQPQHF. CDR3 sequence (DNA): TGTGCCAGCTCACAGGGACAGAGGATTCAGCCCCAGCATTTT.

The CDR3 loop reads CASSLRKDSGGAADTQYF. CDR3 bases: TGTGCCAGCAGTTTAAGGAAGGATAGCGGGGGGGCCGCAGATACGCAGTATTTT. The rearrangement joins TRBV28 to TRBJ2-3, with TRBD2 matching 11 bases. Germline CDR1 MDHEN, CDR2 SYDVKM. This CDR3 is 18 amino acids long. After removal of 2 bases from V and 4 bases from J, the junction contained 11 bases not matched to a gene.

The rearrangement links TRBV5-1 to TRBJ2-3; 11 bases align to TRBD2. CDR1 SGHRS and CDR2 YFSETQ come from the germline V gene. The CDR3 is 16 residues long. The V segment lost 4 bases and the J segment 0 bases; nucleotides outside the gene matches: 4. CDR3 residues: CASSLGTSGSTDTQYF. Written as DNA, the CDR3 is TGCGCCAGCAGCCTAGGGACTAGCGGAAGCACAGATACGCAGTATTTT.

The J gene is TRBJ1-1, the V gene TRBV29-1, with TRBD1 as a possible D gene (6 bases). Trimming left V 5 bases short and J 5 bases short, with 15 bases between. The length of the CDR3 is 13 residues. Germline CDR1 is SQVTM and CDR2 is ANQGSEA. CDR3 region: CSVQLGHRTEAFF. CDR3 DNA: TGCAGCGTTCAACTGGGACATCGGACTGAAGCTTTCTTT.

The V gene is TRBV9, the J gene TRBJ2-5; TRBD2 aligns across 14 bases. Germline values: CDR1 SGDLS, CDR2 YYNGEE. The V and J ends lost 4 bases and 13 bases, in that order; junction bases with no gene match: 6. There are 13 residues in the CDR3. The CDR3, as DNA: TGTGCCAGCAGCCCAGGGACTAGCGGGGGTCCGTACTTC. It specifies CASSPGTSGGPYF.

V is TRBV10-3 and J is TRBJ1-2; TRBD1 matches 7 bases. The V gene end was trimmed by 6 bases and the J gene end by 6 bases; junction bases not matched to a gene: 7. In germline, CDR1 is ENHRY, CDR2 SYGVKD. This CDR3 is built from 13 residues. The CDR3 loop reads CAIRNTGDHGYTF. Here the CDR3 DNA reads TGTGCCATCAGGAATACAGGGGACCATGGCTACACCTTC.

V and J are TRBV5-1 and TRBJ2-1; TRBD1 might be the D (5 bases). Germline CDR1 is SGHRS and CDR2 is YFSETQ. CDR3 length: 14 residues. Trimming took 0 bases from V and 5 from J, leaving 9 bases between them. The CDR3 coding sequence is TGCGCCAGCAGCTTGGGCGGCAGGGACAATGAGCAGTTCTTC. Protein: CASSLGGRDNEQFF.

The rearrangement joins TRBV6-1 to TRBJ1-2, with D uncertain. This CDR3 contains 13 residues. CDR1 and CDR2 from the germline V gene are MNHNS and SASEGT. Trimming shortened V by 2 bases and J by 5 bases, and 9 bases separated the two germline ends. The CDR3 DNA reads TGTGCCAGCAGTGAACGGGAAAGGTATGGCTACACCTTC. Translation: CASSERERYGYTF.

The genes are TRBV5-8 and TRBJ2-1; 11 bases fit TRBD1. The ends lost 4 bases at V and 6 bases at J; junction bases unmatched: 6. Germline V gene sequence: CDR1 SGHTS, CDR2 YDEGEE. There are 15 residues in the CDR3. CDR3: CASSRDRGLGNEQFF. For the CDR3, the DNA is TGTGCCAGCAGCCGGGACAGGGGGTTGGGCAATGAGCAGTTCTTC.

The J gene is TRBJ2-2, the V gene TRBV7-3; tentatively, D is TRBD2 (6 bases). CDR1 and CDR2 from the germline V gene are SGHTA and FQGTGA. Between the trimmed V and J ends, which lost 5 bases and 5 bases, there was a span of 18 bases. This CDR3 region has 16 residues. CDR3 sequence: CASSRVRGVRTGELFF. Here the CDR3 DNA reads TGTGCCAGCAGCCGAGTGCGGGGTGTTCGGACCGGGGAGCTGTTTTTT.

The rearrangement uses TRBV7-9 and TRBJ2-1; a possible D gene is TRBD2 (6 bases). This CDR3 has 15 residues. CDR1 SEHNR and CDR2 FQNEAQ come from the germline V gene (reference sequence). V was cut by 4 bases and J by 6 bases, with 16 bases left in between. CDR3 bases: TGTGCCAGCAGCTCCCCCCTTGGGACTTTCAATGAGCAGTTCTTC. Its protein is CASSSPLGTFNEQFF.

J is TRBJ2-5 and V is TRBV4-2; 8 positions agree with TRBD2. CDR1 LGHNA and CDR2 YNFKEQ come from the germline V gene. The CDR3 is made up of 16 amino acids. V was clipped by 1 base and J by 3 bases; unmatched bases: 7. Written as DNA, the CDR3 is TGTGCCAGCAGCCAAGCTCGGTCGGGAGGGGAAGAGACCCAGTACTTC. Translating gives CASSQARSGGEETQYF.

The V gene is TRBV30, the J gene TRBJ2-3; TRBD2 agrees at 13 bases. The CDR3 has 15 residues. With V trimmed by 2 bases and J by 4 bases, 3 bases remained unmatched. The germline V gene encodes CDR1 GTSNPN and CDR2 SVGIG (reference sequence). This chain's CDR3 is CAWSPGLAGSDTQYF. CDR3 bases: TGTGCCTGGAGTCCGGGACTAGCGGGGTCAGATACGCAGTATTTT.